This T cell receptor (beta chain) stems from a study of patients and donors after allogeneic stem cell transplantation. TCRdb ran MiXCR on the RT-PCR reads and lists one entry per CDR3 protein. The sample has 390,000 or so distinct CDR3 sequences, approximately 16% seen once. The CDR3 loop spans 16 amino acids. Trimming took 8 bases from V and 1 from J; bases not matched to a gene: 14. This clonotype was detected ten times or more. Source material: blood, either unsorted or a sorted T cell fraction (not recorded which). The clonotype comes from a human donor who was either an allogeneic HSCT recipient or a stem cell or donor lymphocyte infusion donor (not recorded which). It is not recorded whose cells these are; they may come from a transplant donor. J is TRBJ2-7 and V is TRBV12-3 or TRBV12-4, with 7 nucleotides matching TRBD2. CDR3 protein: CASSPRRVAGSYEQYF. For the CDR3, the DNA is TGTGCCAGCTCCCCTCGACGGGTAGCGGGTTCCTACGAGCAGTACTTC.